This T cell receptor beta chain is from a study of blood T cell repertoires in COVID-19. The length of the CDR3 is 15 residues. Between the trimmed V and J ends, which lost 2 bases and 0 bases, there was a span of 9 bases. The germline gives CDR1 SGHVS, CDR2 FNYEAQ. Clones were read by immunoSEQ multiplex PCR, and TCRdb kept only the in-frame ones, dropping some. The sample consists of a few hundred thousand clones, 80% to 85% of them appearing once. The chain recombines TRBV7-6 with TRBJ2-3; D ambiguous. Sequenced input: PBMCs or T cells enriched from blood (not recorded which). The TCR was taken from a man aged 50-59 years who had recovered from COVID-19. The CDR3 bases are TGTGCCAGCAGCTTAAGGAGACCGAGCACAGATACGCAGTATTTT. Translation: CASSLRRPSTDTQYF. Combining the CDR3 with reference TRBV7-6 and TRBJ2-3 gives the whole variable domain GAGVSQSPRYKVTKRGQDVALRCDPISGHVSLYWYRQALGQGPEFLTYFNYEAQQDKSGLPNDRFSAERPEGSISTLTIQRTEQRDSAMYRCASSLRRPSTDTQYFGPGTRLTVL.